The sequence of this T cell receptor (beta chain) was determined in a study of blood T cells in healthy people across ages (dated by TCRdb to the mid-2010s). Background for the entire study: In model experiments, roughly one uniquely barcoded TCR beta cDNA molecule per two T cells was captured by template switching. Age-related changes in TCR beta repertoire diversity were measured in the study by deep sequencing normalized with unique cDNA molecular identifiers. The donors were divided into four age groups: young (average roughly 17 years), middle-aged (approximately 42), aged (roughly 60) and long-lived (more than 75). Using the same blood draw, the study looked at two additional independent replicas of 1 million unique cDNA reads for two donors, one aged 18 to 30 and the other aged 80 or older.

CDR1 and CDR2 are drawn from the germline V gene: SQVTM, ANQGSEA. The V end loses 3 bases and the J end loses 7 bases, and a stretch of 4 bases separates them. From the cysteine up to the phenylalanine, the CDR3 has a length of 10 residues. Of all the DNA, just the CDR3 is kept, 30 bases in frame from base 1. The receptor library was made with 5' RACE. The sequencer listed for this sample is Illumina HiSeq 2500. A second PCR of roughly 7 to 11 cycles was performed with a sample-barcoded 5' primer and a J-beta primer mix. A unique molecular identifier was introduced onto each TCR beta cDNA molecule by a template-switch 5' adaptor carrying 12 random nucleotides. Each sample yielded at least 3 million CDR3-containing paired-end reads. The Mint cDNA synthesis kit, primed by a TRBC-specific oligonucleotide, was used to synthesize first-strand cDNA from all RNA. Following uracil-DNA glycosylase treatment, a first 18-cycle PCR with universal primers M1SS and BC2_uni_R was performed on all cDNA. The paper's processing steps were these. For normalization, 1 million high-quality reads, each with a distinct molecular identifier, were randomly selected from each sample. Instead of being binned into consensus sequences, reads with shared molecular identifiers were discarded. MiTCR, set to a Q25 quality threshold and the strictest error-elimination algorithm, was used for CDR3 identification, clonotype clustering and error correction. A nonparametric unseen species model with Euler transformation was used to estimate lower-bound total TCR beta diversity. TCRdb reprocessed the public reads (quality trimming at Q25 with fastp, clone calling with MiXCR) and kept in-frame beta chains. Identical CDR3 protein sequences are pooled into one entry, listed with their most common genes and DNA. The V and J calls, along with clone size, are taken from TCRdb and not from the paper's own processing. In all, the sample holds 800,000 to 950,000 distinct CDR3 sequences, and around 29% of those were seen once. The top ten constitute roughly 10% of the sample.

As to this clonotype: Its cognate antigen has yet to be identified. No base quality information exists; no much larger clone differs at one position.

Donors were 39 systemically healthy Caucasian individuals from Russia aged roughly 6 to 95 years. Each donor gave ten milliliters of peripheral blood, drawn into EDTA-treated Vacutainer tubes. Ficoll-Paque density-gradient centrifugation was used to isolate PBMCs, with at least 6.5 million per sample. Trizol reagent was used to extract total RNA from PBMCs, with at least 6 micrograms per sample. Naive CD45RAhigh/CD27high T cell percentages were measured by flow cytometry on a PBMC aliquot from every donor. Summary of the overall study and its limitations: The percentage of naive T cells measured by flow cytometry correlated strongly with observed TCR beta diversity. As age increased, observed TCR beta diversity per million T cells dropped in a roughly linear way, and a significant reduction was already evident by age roughly 36. Bulk unsorted PBMC profiling prevented conclusive comparison of naive and antigen-experienced compartments. Because the CMV infection status of the donors was unknown, age-related changes in expanded clonotypes may potentially have been confounded. Estimates of total diversity based on one million sequenced T cells were considered lower bounds and underestimates. Compared with the aged group, the long-lived group had more naive CD4+ T cells, fewer expanded clones and increased TCR diversity, suggesting age selection.

This same sample was also taken into another study, of T cells of mothers and their children. The second paper further reports: Nine systemically healthy Caucasian individuals served as donors, namely three mothers together with their six children. cDNA synthesis used all of the extracted RNA, with approximately 1.6 ug of RNA in each 15 ul reaction. Sample barcodes and 2-4 random nucleotides were added via the M1S primer in the second PCR. Over 9 million TCR beta CDR3 reads came from each mother, compared with about 3.2 million reads from each child. Thymic selection shapes the output of TCR recombination in a similar way in related and unrelated pairs, and inherited differences have a minor effect. Normalized repertoire overlap in related mother-child pairs was always slightly higher than in unrelated mother-child pairs, but the difference was never significant. Persistent microchimeric T cell clones were not detected, at a sensitivity of 95 to 100 clones per million clonotypes. In the study, deep NGS was used to compare the TCR beta repertoires of mothers and children, and features distinguishing related mother-child pairs from unrelated individuals were sought. The mean age was roughly 44 +/- 4 years for the mothers and approximately 11 +/- 4 years for the children. After adapter ligation was performed with NEBNext reagents, the libraries were sequenced on an Illumina HiSeq 2000 with 100+100 nt paired-end reads. To prevent cross-contamination, the mother and child libraries were prepared one month apart and sequenced in separate runs. For each donor, somewhere between about 450,000 and 2,100,000 distinct TCR beta clonotypes were identified. Naive TCR beta clonotypes were estimated from low-frequency clonotypes matched to each donor's FACS-determined naive share, without sorting.

The sample taken for sequencing was blood. The TCR sequence derives from a woman in her forties in good health. The chain links TRBV29-1 with TRBJ2-1; a confident D gene designation cannot be given. The nucleotide sequence reads TGCAGCGTTGATTGTAATGAGCAGTTCTTC. This gives the protein CSVDCNEQFF.